This T cell receptor beta chain was profiled in a study of cytomegalovirus exposure and HLA in healthy donors. Study outcomes and limitations: The investigators catalogued about 170 TCR beta chains as cytomegalovirus-associated. An analysis that came later showed most CMV-associated TCR beta chains appearing HLA-restricted. Presence/absence analyses assumed roughly uniform sequencing depth across donors, which may not hold. A later analysis linked a missense DCLRE1C variant to TCR beta V- and J-gene trimming.

13 Jbeta primers and 60 Vbeta primers were used for the PCR. Clones were sequenced by immunoSEQ multiplex PCR, and TCRdb holds only the in-frame ones, with some missing. The repertoire includes 100,000 or so clones, roughly 71% of them detected once, and about a tenth sits in the top ten. This clone was seen more than once but under ten times. Its antigen remains unidentified. Germline CDR1 reads SGHRS; CDR2 reads YFSETQ. The V end was cut by 0 bases, the J end by 5 bases, with 15 bases between. This CDR3 comprises 15 residues. V usage is TRBV5-1 and J usage is TRBJ2-7, with TRBD2 as a possible D gene (5 bases). The sequence was obtained from a man in his forties in good health and CMV-seropositive. The sample taken for sequencing was PBMCs. The CDR3 nucleotides are TGCGCCAGCAGCTTGGACGGACTGGGTGGGGACGAGCAGTACTTC. Protein sequence: CASSLDGLGGDEQYF.